This T cell receptor (beta chain) appears in the sequencing data of a study of shared clonotypes between healthy human individuals. Concerning this clone: Other DNA sequences from this sample encode an identical CDR3 as well.

Assay: immunoSEQ multiplex PCR; the TCRdb copy retains only in-frame clones and omits some. The sample includes 550,000 to 800,000 clones, 80% to 95% of them seen just once. The CDR3 totals 15 residues. The junction had 4 bases not matched to a gene; V was cut back by 0 bases and J by 4 bases. Germline CDR1 and CDR2: SGDLS and YYNGEE. This clonotype originated in a man between 18 and 29 years old in good health. Some clones in this sample may be carry-over from other donors' samples. The sample taken for sequencing was memory CD8+ T cells from PBMCs. This sample's subset: CD45RO+ cells pooled with CCR7-negative TemRA cells. The rearrangement uses TRBV9 and TRBJ2-1; the match to TRBD1 covers 7 bases. CDR3 nucleotides: TGTGCCAGCAGCGTAGAGGGGGCTAGTTACAATGAGCAGTTCTTC. Translation gives CASSVEGASYNEQFF.